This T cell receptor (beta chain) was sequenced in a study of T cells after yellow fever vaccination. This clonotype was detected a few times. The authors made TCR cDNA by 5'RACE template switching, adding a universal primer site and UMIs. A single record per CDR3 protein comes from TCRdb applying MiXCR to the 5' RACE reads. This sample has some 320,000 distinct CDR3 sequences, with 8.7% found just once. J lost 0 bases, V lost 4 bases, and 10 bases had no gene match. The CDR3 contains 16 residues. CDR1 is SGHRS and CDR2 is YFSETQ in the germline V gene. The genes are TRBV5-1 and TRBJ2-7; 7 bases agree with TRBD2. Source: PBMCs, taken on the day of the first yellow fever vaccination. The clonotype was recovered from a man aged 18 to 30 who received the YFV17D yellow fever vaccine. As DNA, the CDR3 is TGCGCCAGCAGCGAGTCTTGGCGGGGGAGCTCCTACGAGCAGTACTTC. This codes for CASSESWRGSSYEQYF. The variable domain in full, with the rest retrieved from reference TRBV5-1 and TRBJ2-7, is KAGVTQTPRYLIKTRGQQVTLSCSPISGHRSVSWYQQTPGQGLQFLFEYFSETQRNKGNFPGRFSGRQFSNSRSEMNVSTLELGDSALYLCASSESWRGSSYEQYFGPGTRLTVT.